What follows are 16 T cell receptor beta chains derived from one specimen sequenced in a study of cytomegalovirus exposure and HLA in healthy donors. The PCR used 60 Vbeta and 13 Jbeta primers. Measured with immunoSEQ multiplex PCR; TCRdb has only the in-frame clones, and not every one. The sample includes 100,000 to 150,000 clones, around four fifths of them seen just once. What was sequenced was PBMCs. All receptors derive from a woman in her 40s in good health and CMV-seropositive.

This chain joins TRBV5-6 and TRBJ1-5; TRBD1 might be the D (6 bases). In germline, CDR1 is SGHDT, CDR2 YYEEEE. The CDR3 contains 16 residues. The V gene lost 10 bases and the J gene lost 0 bases, with 20 bases spanning the gap. Here the CDR3 DNA reads TGTGCCGGCAACCCGGCGGGGGGCTCTAGCAATCAGCCCCAGCATTTT. This gives the protein CAGNPAGGSSNQPQHF. Full variable domain (missing parts from reference TRBV5-6 and TRBJ1-5): DAGVTQSPTHLIKTRGQQVTLRCSPKSGHDTVSWYQQALGQGPQFIFQYYEEEERQRGNFPDRFSGHQFPNYSSELNVNALLLGDSALYLCAGNPAGGSSNQPQHFGDGTRLSIL.

V and J are TRBV6-6 and TRBJ2-2; the D gene is possibly TRBD1 (6 bases). This CDR3 region has 16 residues. Trimming removed 5 bases from V and 0 bases from J, with 13 bases in between. CDR1 and CDR2 from the germline V gene are MNHNY and SVGAGI (reference sequence). This chain's CDR3 is CASSKNGQTNTGELFF. The CDR3 nucleotides read TGTGCCAGCAGTAAAAATGGACAGACGAACACCGGGGAGCTGTTTTTT.

This sequence joins TRBV7-6 and TRBJ2-2; possible D gene TRBD2, 5 bases. Deletions cut 11 bases from V and 7 bases from J, with 14 bases between. CDR3 size: 12 residues. CDR1 SGHVS and CDR2 FNYEAQ come from the germline V gene. The CDR3 is CAGQSEVGELFF. CDR3 bases: TGTGCCGGGCAGTCGGAGGTCGGGGAGCTGTTTTTT.

The rearrangement links TRBV7-2 to TRBJ2-7, with 8 positions matching TRBD1. The ends lost 6 bases at V and 7 bases at J; junction bases unmatched: 11. Germline V gene sequence: CDR1 SGHTA, CDR2 FQGNSA. This CDR3 is 14 amino acids long. The CDR3 here is CASRIRQGAWEQYF. The CDR3 DNA reads TGTGCCAGCAGGATAAGGCAGGGGGCTTGGGAGCAGTACTTC.

The chain joins TRBV6-5 to TRBJ2-7, with a tentative D call TRBD2 (6 bases). The CDR3 is made up of 16 amino acids. Trimming took 1 base from V and 2 from J, leaving 15 bases between them. The germline gives CDR1 MNHEY, CDR2 SVGAGI. This chain's CDR3 is CASSYLGSGYAYEQYF. CDR3 nucleotides: TGTGCCAGCAGTTACTTAGGTAGCGGATACGCCTACGAGCAGTACTTC.

The chain employs TRBV6-1 and TRBJ2-3; 7 bases are a match to TRBD1. This CDR3 comprises 13 residues. Trimming at V came to 3 bases and at J to 4 bases, leaving 1 base not matched to a gene. Germline V gives CDR1 MNHNS, CDR2 SASEGT. CDR3 residues: CASSDTGADTQYF. The CDR3 DNA reads as TGTGCCAGCAGTGACACAGGGGCAGATACGCAGTATTTT.

This clone was found a few times. The chain employs TRBV28 and TRBJ1-5; no firm D call. The CDR3 sequence is 15 residues long. V shed 7 bases and J shed 1 base, with 14 bases lying between them. Germline CDR1 reads MDHEN; CDR2 reads SYDVKM. The CDR3 loop reads CASTSPGGSNQPQHF. CDR3 nucleotides: TGTGCCAGCACGTCCCCCGGCGGGAGCAATCAGCCCCAGCATTTT.

This sequence joins TRBV21-1 and TRBJ2-6; TRBD1 is the table's D call and was not checked against the DNA. TRBV21-1 is recorded as a pseudogene. This CDR3 has 18 residues. This CDR3 reads CASTVDRNSLWEANVLTF. DNA of the CDR3: TGTGCCAGCACCGTAGACAGGAATTCTCTCTGGGAGGCCAACGTCCTGACTTTC.

This chain uses TRBV19 with TRBJ2-7; TRBD2 matches 11 bases. In germline, CDR1 is LNHDA, CDR2 SQIVND (reference sequence). Unmatched junction bases numbered 2, after V lost 7 bases and J lost 3 bases. The CDR3 sequence is 13 residues long. The CDR3 here is CASTGTSGYEQYF. The DNA for the CDR3 is TGTGCCAGTACGGGGACTAGCGGCTACGAGCAGTACTTC.

The chain carries TRBV6-7 and TRBJ2-4; 7 bases are a match to TRBD1. TRBV6-7 is an open reading frame whose function is uncertain. The length of the CDR3 is 14 residues. The ends lost 8 bases at V and 3 bases at J; junction bases unmatched: 7. The CDR3 DNA is TGTGCCAGCGACAGGGAAGGGAGCAAAAACATTCAGTACTTC. Translation gives CASDREGSKNIQYF.

The J gene is TRBJ2-2, the V gene TRBV30; 8 nucleotides line up with TRBD1. CDR3 size: 16 residues. The germline V gene encodes CDR1 GTSNPN and CDR2 SVGIG (reference sequence). With 0 bases clipped from V and 5 bases from J, the junction kept 8 bases outside the gene matches. Written as DNA, the CDR3 is TGTGCCTGGAGTGTTTATGGCAGGGGGCATACCGGGGAGCTGTTTTTT. The encoded protein is CAWSVYGRGHTGELFF.

V and J are TRBV11-3 and TRBJ1-1; 9 nucleotides align to TRBD1. V gave up 4 bases and J gave up 1 base; unmatched junction bases: 13. CDR3 length: 18 residues. Germline loops: CDR1 SGHNT, CDR2 YENEEA. The CDR3 region has the DNA TGTGCCAGCAGCTATACCCTTAGGGACAGGGTACCGAACACTGAAGCTTTCTTT. Translating gives CASSYTLRDRVPNTEAFF.

V gene TRBV7-2 combines with J gene TRBJ1-2; tentatively, D is TRBD1 (5 bases). The CDR3 is 13 residues long. Germline assignment: CDR1 SGHTA and CDR2 FQGNSA. V was shortened by 7 bases and J by 8 bases, with 17 bases between the two germline ends. DNA for the CDR3: TGTGCCAGCACCCCCGGGGGGGTGGGCGGCTACACCTTC. This gives the protein CASTPGGVGGYTF.

This clone has only a few counts. CDR3 region: CASGGLAANEQFF. CDR3 DNA sequence: TGTGCCAGCGGGGGACTAGCGGCCAATGAGCAGTTCTTC. This chain links TRBV7-9 with TRBJ2-1; TRBD2 matches 11 bases. This CDR3 has 13 residues. V was clipped by 8 bases and J by 6 bases; unmatched bases: 3. Germline V CDR1 and CDR2: SEHNR, FQNEAQ (reference sequence).

This rearrangement joins TRBV6-5 to TRBJ2-7, with D unclear. V was trimmed by 0 bases and J by 7 bases, leaving 13 bases between them. This CDR3 contains 14 residues. Per the germline V gene, CDR1 is MNHEY and CDR2 is SVGAGI. The CDR3 DNA reads TGTGCCAGCAGTTACTCGGCCAGGCCGGCGGAGCAGTACTTC. As protein: CASSYSARPAEQYF.

This clone showed up just once. The V gene is TRBV5-6, the J gene TRBJ2-1, with TRBD2 matching over 7 bases. Per the germline V gene, CDR1 is SGHDT and CDR2 is YYEEEE. Trimming took 4 bases from V and 5 from J; bases not matched to a gene: 12. The CDR3 consists of 16 residues. The CDR3 loop reads CASSGNRDYLNNEQFF. The CDR3 region has the DNA TGTGCCAGCAGCGGGAACCGGGACTACCTTAACAATGAGCAGTTCTTC.